This T cell receptor beta chain was documented in a study of blood T cells in healthy people across ages. General study points: Versus aged donors, long-lived donors had higher diversity and more naive CD4+ cells.

Combining a sample-barcoded 5' primer with a J-beta primer mix, a second PCR ran for roughly 7 to 12 cycles. Using its own MiXCR run on the 5' RACE reads, TCRdb lists one record per CDR3 protein. The sample lists approximately 1,000,000 distinct CDR3 sequences, approximately 38% seen once, with around 13% in the top ten. The CDR3 length is 15 residues. Trimming took 7 bases from V and 2 from J, leaving 15 bases between them. Many counts were recorded for this clonotype. As yet, its antigen is unknown. The sequence came from a young man in good health. Sequencing used blood. The gene calls are TRBV12-3 or TRBV12-4 and TRBJ2-1, with D possibly called TRBD1 or TRBD2 (6 bases each). In DNA, the CDR3 is TGTGCCAGCATCTTGGAGGGGGTCCCCTACAATGAGCAGTTCTTC. Its protein is CASILEGVPYNEQFF.